Listed below are T cell receptor beta chains from one sample, sequenced in a study of molecular identifiers for immune sequencing clone quantification. TCRdb called the PCR reads again in MiXCR, with one record for every CDR3 protein. This table has about 300,000 distinct CDR3 sequences, about a fifth appearing once. The sample taken for sequencing was naive CD8+ T cells from blood, with Jurkat cell RNA spiked in. The receptors derive from a human donor in good health. Some libraries in this study had Jurkat cell RNA spiked in. Both conserved end residues are part of each CDR3. Each record gives: clone size, V gene, J gene, CDR3 protein. Size values are once, few and many counts, or a class for expanded clones, and some rows have none.

>.|TRBV6-4|TRBJ1-2
CASSAGQGAYGHTF
>many|TRBV7-6|TRBJ2-7
CASSLAVRFEQYF
>many|TRBV20-1|TRBJ2-3
CSGAAENTDTQYF
>many|TRBV20-1|TRBJ2-7
CSASGDDYYEQYF
>.|TRBV19|TRBJ2-1
CASRASGGAYNEQFF
>many|TRBV7-9|TRBJ1-3
CASSPTLQGIGNTIYF
>many|TRBV20-1|TRBJ1-5
CSASPEDGYSNQPQHF
>few|TRBV27|TRBJ2-7
CASNSGGGEQYF
>many|TRBV2|TRBJ2-5
CASRNTGQIQETQYF
>many|TRBV9|TRBJ2-1
CASSVGANNEQFF
>.|TRBV24-1|TRBJ2-3
CATSDSFPGTDTQYF
>few|TRBV12-3/TRBV12-4|TRBJ2-1
CASSLYGGAENEQFF
>many|TRBV4-3|TRBJ2-5
CASSQDTSGQETQYF
>.|TRBV30|TRBJ1-5
CACGDRGNQPQHF
>many|TRBV24-1|TRBJ1-1
CATSSGDNTEAFF
>.|TRBV20-1|TRBJ1-2
CSASGGTGPSGYTF
>many|TRBV2|TRBJ1-1
CASSEPTMNTEAFF
>few|TRBV19|TRBJ1-1
CASSRLGEDTEAFF
>many|TRBV28|TRBJ1-2
CASSLLTAGNYGYTF
>many|TRBV7-8|TRBJ2-7
CASSSGRSAREQYF
>many|TRBV29-1|TRBJ2-2
CSVAMSNTGELFF
>many|TRBV19|TRBJ1-1
CASSISGTLGTEAFF
>many|TRBV11-2|TRBJ2-5
CASSRVDSEETQYF
>many|TRBV4-1|TRBJ2-7
CASSPSRPGTAIYEQYF
>many|TRBV7-8|TRBJ2-3
CASSSDRGTDTQYF
>many|TRBV20-1|TRBJ2-3
CSAIPGLAGLGTDTQYF
>many|TRBV9|TRBJ2-7
CASSVGGANEQYF
>many|TRBV28|TRBJ2-7
CASSSSTRQGGTWEQYF
>many|TRBV28|TRBJ2-5
CASSRTGGEETQYF
>many|TRBV20-1|TRBJ2-5
CSARDRGTYQETQYF
>many|TRBV7-8|TRBJ2-2
CASSSTAGQTNTGELFF
>few|TRBV6-2/TRBV6-3|TRBJ2-2
CASSYSTTARTNTGELFF
>many|TRBV20-1|TRBJ2-7
CSAREPGLGEQYF
>few|TRBV3-1|TRBJ2-3
CASSQLAGVPPDTQYF
>many|TRBV13|TRBJ2-2
CASSLGITNTGELFF
>.|TRBV3-1|TRBJ2-3
CASSQALDTQYF
>many|TRBV6-6|TRBJ2-1
CASRVDSDNEQFF
>.|TRBV12-3/TRBV12-4|TRBJ2-3
CACSPGTGPRTDTQYF
>many|TRBV25-1|TRBJ2-3
CASSEGPSSGYTDTQYF
>once|TRBV10-2|TRBJ1-5
CASSLDRVDLDNQPQHF
>many|TRBV29-1|TRBJ1-1
CSVDPLRNRVWNTEAFF
>many|TRBV19|TRBJ1-5
CASSIQGHQPQHF
>many|TRBV27|TRBJ1-2
CASSSLTGSNYGYTF
>many|TRBV5-6|TRBJ2-1
CASSPGTSGAYNEQFF
>few|TRBV4-3|TRBJ1-1
CASSQETGAGGVNTEAFF
>.|TRBV27|TRBJ2-3
CASSSPSGRIDTQYF
>few|TRBV7-9|TRBJ1-1
CASSSVLNTEAFF
>few|TRBV3-1|TRBJ2-7
CASSQDFPGQGVYEQYF
>many|TRBV20-1|TRBJ2-7
CSARDQDRGYEQYF
>.|TRBV14|TRBJ2-1
CASSPRDSIKSGDEQFF
>many|TRBV5-1|TRBJ2-3
CASRRLADRREDTQYF
>many|TRBV19|TRBJ1-3
CASISSRTSGNTIYF
>few|TRBV12-5|TRBJ2-7
CASGRQELNYEQYF
>many|TRBV6-2/TRBV6-3|TRBJ2-1
CASSYSSGRAYNEQFF
>many|TRBV7-9|TRBJ2-5
CASSLSNREVFQETQYF